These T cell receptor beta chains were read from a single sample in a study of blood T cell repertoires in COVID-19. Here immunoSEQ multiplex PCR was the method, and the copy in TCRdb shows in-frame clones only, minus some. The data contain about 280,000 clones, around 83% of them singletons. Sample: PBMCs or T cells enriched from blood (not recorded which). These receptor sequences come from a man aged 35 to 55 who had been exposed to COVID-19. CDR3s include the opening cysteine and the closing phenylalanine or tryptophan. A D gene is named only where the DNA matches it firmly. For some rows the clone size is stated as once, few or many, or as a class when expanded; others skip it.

TGTGCCAGCAGCTTAGGCCCACAGCAGGGACAACAAGAGACCCAGTACTTC	CASSLGPQQGQQETQYF	NA	TRBV7-8	TRBJ2-5	NA
TGTGCCAGCAGCTTTTGGGGGCAGGCTGAAGCTTTCTTT	CASSFWGQAEAFF	NA	TRBV7-6	TRBJ1-1	NA
TGCAGCGTTGGCTCAGCGGGAGAGTATGAGCAGTTCTTC	CSVGSAGEYEQFF	TRBD2	TRBV29-1	TRBJ2-1	NA
TGCGCCAGCAGCATTGGAGGGTCGACCGGCTACACCTTC	CASSIGGSTGYTF	NA	TRBV5-1	TRBJ1-2	NA
TGCGCCAGCAGCTTGGTGGGACAGGGGGCCTACGAGCAGTACTTC	CASSLVGQGAYEQYF	TRBD1	TRBV5-1	TRBJ2-7	NA
TGTGCCAGCAGTCGTGACAGGCATAGAACCGAAAAACTGTTTTTT	CASSRDRHRTEKLFF	NA	TRBV3-1/TRBV3-2	TRBJ1-4	few
TGTGCCAGCTCACCCGACCTGAGACACACAACTAATGAAAAACTGTTTTTT	CASSPDLRHTTNEKLFF	NA	TRBV18	TRBJ1-4	few
TGCAGCGCGCCGGTGATTCGGGGGAAGTACAATGAGCAGTTCTTC	CSAPVIRGKYNEQFF	NA	TRBV29-1	TRBJ2-1	NA
TGTGCCAGCAGCCAAGAGAGGGTTTGGGGTGGCTACACCTTC	CASSQERVWGGYTF	NA	TRBV4-2	TRBJ1-2	NA
TGTGCCAGCAGCTCGAACAGGGTGGCAGTTGAAGGCTACACCTTC	CASSSNRVAVEGYTF	NA	TRBV7-6	TRBJ1-2	NA
TGTGCCAGCAGCCAACGGGAGACAGATACGCAGTATTTT	CASSQRETDTQYF	NA	TRBV4-2	TRBJ2-3	NA